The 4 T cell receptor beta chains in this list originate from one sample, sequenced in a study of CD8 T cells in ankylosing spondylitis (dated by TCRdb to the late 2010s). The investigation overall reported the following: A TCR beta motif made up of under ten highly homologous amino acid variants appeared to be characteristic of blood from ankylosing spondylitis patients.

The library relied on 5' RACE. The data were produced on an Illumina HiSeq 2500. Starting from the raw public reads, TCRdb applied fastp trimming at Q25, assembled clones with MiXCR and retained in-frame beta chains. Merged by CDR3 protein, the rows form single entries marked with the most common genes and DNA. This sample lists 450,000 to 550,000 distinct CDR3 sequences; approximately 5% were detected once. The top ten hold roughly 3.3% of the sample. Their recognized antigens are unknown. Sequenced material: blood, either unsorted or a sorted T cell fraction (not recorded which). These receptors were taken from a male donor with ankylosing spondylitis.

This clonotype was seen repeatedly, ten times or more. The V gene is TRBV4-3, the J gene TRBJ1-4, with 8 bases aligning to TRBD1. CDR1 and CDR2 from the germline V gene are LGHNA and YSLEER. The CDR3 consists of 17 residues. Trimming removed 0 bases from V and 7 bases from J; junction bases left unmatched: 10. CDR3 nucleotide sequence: TGCGCCAGCAGCCAAGATCCCCAGGGGGCAAGGTCTGAAAAACTGTTTTTT. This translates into CASSQDPQGARSEKLFF.

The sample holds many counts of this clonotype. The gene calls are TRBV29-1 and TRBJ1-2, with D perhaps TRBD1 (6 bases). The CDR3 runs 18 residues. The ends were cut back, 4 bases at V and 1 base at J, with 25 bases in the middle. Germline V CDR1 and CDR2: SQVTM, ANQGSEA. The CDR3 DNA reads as TGCAGCGTTGGGGCTACGGGGGCCCCGATCCCCCTTAACTATGGCTACACCTTC. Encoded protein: CSVGATGAPIPLNYGYTF.

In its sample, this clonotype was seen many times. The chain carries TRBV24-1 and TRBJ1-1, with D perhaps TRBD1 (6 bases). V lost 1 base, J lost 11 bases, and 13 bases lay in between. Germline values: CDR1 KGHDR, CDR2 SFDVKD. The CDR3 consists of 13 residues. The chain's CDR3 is CATSDLWGANAFF. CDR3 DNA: TGTGCCACCAGTGATTTATGGGGGGCGAACGCTTTCTTT.

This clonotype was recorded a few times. The CDR3: CASSLFGQLTEAFF. The CDR3 region has the DNA TGTGCCAGCAGCCTCTTCGGACAGCTCACTGAAGCTTTCTTT. The V call is TRBV7-9, the J call TRBJ1-1; a possible D gene is TRBD1 (6 bases). The V end was cut by 5 bases, the J end by 4 bases, with 14 bases between. This CDR3 spans 14 amino acids. CDR1 and CDR2 (germline): SEHNR, FQNEAQ (reference sequence).